Listed below are T cell receptor beta chains from one sample, sequenced in a study of cytomegalovirus exposure and HLA in healthy donors. The method was immunoSEQ multiplex PCR; TCRdb's version includes in-frame clones alone and lacks a portion of them. The sample includes around 92,000 clones, over 80% of them seen just once. Sequenced sample: PBMCs. These TCRs come from a female donor in good health and CMV-seropositive. The CDR3 runs from the conserved cysteine through the conserved F or W.

J gene: TRBJ1-5
V gene: TRBV18
CDR3 length: 14
CDR3 protein: CASSGGATNQPQHF

J gene: TRBJ2-7
V gene: TRBV30
CDR3 length: 10
CDR3 protein: CAWGDRGLSF

J gene: TRBJ2-7
V gene: TRBV5-4
CDR3 length: 14
CDR3 protein: CASSYDEGAREQYF

J gene: TRBJ2-7
V gene: TRBV7-9
CDR3 length: 13
CDR3 protein: CASSFPRSYEQYF

J gene: TRBJ1-2
V gene: TRBV10-2
CDR3 length: 13
CDR3 protein: CASNDRVGYGYPF

J gene: TRBJ2-7
V gene: TRBV5-5
CDR3 length: 13
CDR3 protein: CASSGSGSYEQYF

J gene: TRBJ1-6
V gene: TRBV2
CDR3 length: 22
CDR3 protein: CASSELIPHPGQVHQGASPLHF

J gene: TRBJ1-2
V gene: TRBV7-9
CDR3 length: 14
CDR3 protein: CASSPEANNYGYTF

J gene: TRBJ1-1
V gene: TRBV7-6
CDR3 length: 17
CDR3 protein: CASSLGSRVVKNTEAFF

J gene: TRBJ2-7
V gene: TRBV9
CDR3 length: 15
CDR3 protein: CASSPRDRGPYEQYF

J gene: TRBJ2-7
V gene: TRBV9
CDR3 length: 14
CDR3 protein: CASSVGPGMNEQYF

J gene: TRBJ2-3
V gene: TRBV10-2
CDR3 length: 15
CDR3 protein: CASSERRGGADTQYF

J gene: TRBJ1-1
V gene: TRBV9
CDR3 length: 14
CDR3 protein: CASSVGGENTEAFF

J gene: TRBJ1-2
V gene: TRBV29-1
CDR3 length: 11
CDR3 protein: CSVKGAYGYTF

J gene: TRBJ1-2
V gene: TRBV7-2
CDR3 length: 14
CDR3 protein: CASSLALGGGGYTF

J gene: TRBJ2-3
V gene: TRBV9
CDR3 length: 13
CDR3 protein: CASSSRGTDTQYF

J gene: TRBJ2-5
V gene: TRBV29-1
CDR3 length: 14
CDR3 protein: CSVSTSGRRETQYF

J gene: TRBJ1-1
V gene: TRBV14
CDR3 length: 16
CDR3 protein: CASSQRGGYTNTEAFF

J gene: TRBJ1-1
V gene: TRBV6-5
CDR3 length: 14
CDR3 protein: CASSYRGGSTEAFF

J gene: TRBJ2-7
V gene: TRBV4-2
CDR3 length: 16
CDR3 protein: CASSQDWSGGLDEQYF

J gene: TRBJ1-2
V gene: TRBV6-5
CDR3 length: 15
CDR3 protein: CASSGGTGGVYGYTF

J gene: TRBJ2-7
V gene: TRBV27
CDR3 length: 13
CDR3 protein: CASSHSSWYEQYF

J gene: TRBJ1-3
V gene: TRBV6-1
CDR3 length: 16
CDR3 protein: CASSASQGALGNTIYF

J gene: TRBJ2-5
V gene: TRBV30
CDR3 length: 15
CDR3 protein: CAWGKLLGRQETQYF

J gene: TRBJ1-1
V gene: TRBV5-1
CDR3 length: 14
CDR3 protein: CASSLSTGYTEAFF

J gene: TRBJ2-1
V gene: TRBV7-3
CDR3 length: 15
CDR3 protein: CASSQTGRSYNEQFF

J gene: TRBJ2-5
V gene: TRBV7-3
CDR3 length: 14
CDR3 protein: CASSPGPRGETQYF

J gene: TRBJ1-2
V gene: TRBV25-1
CDR3 length: 13
CDR3 protein: CASSEQGVYGYTF

J gene: TRBJ2-5
V gene: TRBV7-9
CDR3 length: 13
CDR3 protein: CASSLGGEETQYF

J gene: TRBJ1-4
V gene: TRBV6-1
CDR3 length: 14
CDR3 protein: CASSDYGTDEKLFF

J gene: TRBJ1-2
V gene: TRBV9
CDR3 length: 15
CDR3 protein: CASSVYDRVGGGYTF

J gene: TRBJ2-3
V gene: TRBV10-3
CDR3 length: 14
CDR3 protein: CAISERGGTDTQYF

J gene: TRBJ1-4
V gene: TRBV25-1
CDR3 length: 15
CDR3 protein: CASSEFQDWDEKLFF

J gene: TRBJ1-3
V gene: TRBV4-1
CDR3 length: 17
CDR3 protein: CASSQPSGQFSGNTIYF

J gene: -
V gene: TRBV27
CDR3 length: 14
CDR3 protein: CASGRDRVSYEQYF

J gene: TRBJ2-7
V gene: TRBV9
CDR3 length: 15
CDR3 protein: CASSVGREVLYEQYF

J gene: TRBJ2-1
V gene: TRBV19
CDR3 length: 14
CDR3 protein: CASRRGGTYNEQFF